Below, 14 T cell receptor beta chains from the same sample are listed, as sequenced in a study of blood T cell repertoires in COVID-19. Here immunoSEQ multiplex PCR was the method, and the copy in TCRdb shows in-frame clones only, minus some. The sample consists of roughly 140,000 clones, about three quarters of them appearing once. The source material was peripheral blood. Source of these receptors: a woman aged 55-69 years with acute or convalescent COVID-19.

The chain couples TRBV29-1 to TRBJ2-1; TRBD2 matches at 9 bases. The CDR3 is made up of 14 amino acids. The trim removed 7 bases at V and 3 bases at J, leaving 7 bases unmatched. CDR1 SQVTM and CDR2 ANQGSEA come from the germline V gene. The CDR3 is CSATREGLYNEQFF. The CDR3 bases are TGCAGCGCCACGCGGGAGGGCCTCTACAATGAGCAGTTCTTC.

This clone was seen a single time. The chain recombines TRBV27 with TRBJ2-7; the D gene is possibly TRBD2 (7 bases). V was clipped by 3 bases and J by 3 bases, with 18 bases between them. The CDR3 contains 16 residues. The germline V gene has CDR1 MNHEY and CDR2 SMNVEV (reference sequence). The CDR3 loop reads CASSFIPWGGLYEQYF. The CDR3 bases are TGTGCCAGCAGTTTTATACCCTGGGGGGGGCTCTACGAGCAGTACTTC.

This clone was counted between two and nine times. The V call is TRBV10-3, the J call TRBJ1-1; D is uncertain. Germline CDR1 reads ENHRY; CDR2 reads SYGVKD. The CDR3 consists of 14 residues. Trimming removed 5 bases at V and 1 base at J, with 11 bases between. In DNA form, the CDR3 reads TGTGCCATCAGTAAAAGAGGGTGGAACACTGAAGCTTTCTTT. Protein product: CAISKRGWNTEAFF.

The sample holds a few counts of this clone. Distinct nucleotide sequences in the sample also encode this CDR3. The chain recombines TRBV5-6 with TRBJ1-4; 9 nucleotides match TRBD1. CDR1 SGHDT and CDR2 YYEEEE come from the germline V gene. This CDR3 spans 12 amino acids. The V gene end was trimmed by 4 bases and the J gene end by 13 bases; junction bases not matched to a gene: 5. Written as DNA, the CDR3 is TGTGCCAGCAGCCCGGGACAGGGTTCACTGTTTTTT. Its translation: CASSPGQGSLFF. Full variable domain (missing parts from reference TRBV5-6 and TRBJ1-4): DAGVTQSPTHLIKTRGQQVTLRCSPKSGHDTVSWYQQALGQGPQFIFQYYEEEERQRGNFPDRFSGHQFPNYSSELNVNALLLGDSALYLCASSPGQGSLFFGSGTQLSVL.

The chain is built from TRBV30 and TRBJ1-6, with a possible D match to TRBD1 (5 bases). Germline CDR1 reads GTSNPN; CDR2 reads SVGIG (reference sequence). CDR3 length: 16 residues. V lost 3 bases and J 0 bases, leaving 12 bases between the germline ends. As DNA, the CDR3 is TGTGCCTGGAGGGGGCAGTCGAGCTCCTATAATTCACCCCTCCACTTT. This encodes CAWRGQSSSYNSPLHF. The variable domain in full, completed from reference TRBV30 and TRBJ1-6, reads SQTIHQWPATLVQPVGSPLSLECTVEGTSNPNLYWYRQAAGRGLQLLFYSVGIGQISSEVPQNLSASRPQDRQFILSSKKLLLSDSGFYLCAWRGQSSSYNSPLHFGNGTRLTVT.

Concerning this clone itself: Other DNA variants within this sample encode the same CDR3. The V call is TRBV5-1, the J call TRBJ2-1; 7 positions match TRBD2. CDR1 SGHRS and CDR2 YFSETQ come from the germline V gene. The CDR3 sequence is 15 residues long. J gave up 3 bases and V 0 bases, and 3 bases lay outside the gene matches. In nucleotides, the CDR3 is TGCGCCAGCAGCTTGGGTCTAGCGGTCTACAATGAGCAGTTCTTC. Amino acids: CASSLGLAVYNEQFF.

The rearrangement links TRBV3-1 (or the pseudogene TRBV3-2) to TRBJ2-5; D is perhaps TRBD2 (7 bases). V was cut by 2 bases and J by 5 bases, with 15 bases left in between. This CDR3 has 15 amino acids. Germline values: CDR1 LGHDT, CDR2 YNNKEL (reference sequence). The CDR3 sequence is CASSQLPGEGETQYF. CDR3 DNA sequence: TGTGCCAGCAGCCAATTACCAGGGGAGGGGGAGACCCAGTACTTC.

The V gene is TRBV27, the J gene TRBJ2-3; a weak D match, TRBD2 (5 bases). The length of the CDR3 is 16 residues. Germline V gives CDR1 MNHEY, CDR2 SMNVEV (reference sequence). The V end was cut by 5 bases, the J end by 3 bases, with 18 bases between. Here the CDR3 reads CASSRGPAAITDTQYF. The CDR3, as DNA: TGTGCCAGCAGTCGCGGCCCAGCGGCTATAACAGATACGCAGTATTTT.

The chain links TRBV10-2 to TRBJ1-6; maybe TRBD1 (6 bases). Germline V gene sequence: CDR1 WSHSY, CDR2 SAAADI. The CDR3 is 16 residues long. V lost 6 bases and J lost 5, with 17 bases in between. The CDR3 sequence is CASRRLQGTNNSPLHF. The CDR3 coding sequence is TGCGCCAGCAGGAGGTTGCAGGGGACAAATAATTCACCCCTCCACTTT.

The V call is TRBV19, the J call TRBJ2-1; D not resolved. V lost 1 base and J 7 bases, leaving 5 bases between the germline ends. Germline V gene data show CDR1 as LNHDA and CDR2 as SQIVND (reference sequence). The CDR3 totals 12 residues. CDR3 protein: CASSIVENEQFF. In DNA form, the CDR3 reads TGTGCCAGTAGTATAGTTGAGAATGAGCAGTTCTTC.

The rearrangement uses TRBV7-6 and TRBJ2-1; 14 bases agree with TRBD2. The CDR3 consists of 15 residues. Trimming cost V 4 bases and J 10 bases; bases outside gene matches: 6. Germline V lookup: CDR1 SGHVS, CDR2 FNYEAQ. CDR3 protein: CASSSGTSGSLEQFF. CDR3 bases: TGTGCCAGCAGCTCCGGGACTAGCGGGAGTTTAGAGCAGTTCTTC.

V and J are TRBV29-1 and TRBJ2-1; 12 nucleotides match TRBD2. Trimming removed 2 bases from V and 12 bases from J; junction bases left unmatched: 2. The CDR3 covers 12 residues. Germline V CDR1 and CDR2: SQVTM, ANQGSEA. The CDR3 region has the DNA TGCAGCGTTGAACTAGCGGGAGGGCCGCAGTTCTTC. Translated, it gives CSVELAGGPQFF.

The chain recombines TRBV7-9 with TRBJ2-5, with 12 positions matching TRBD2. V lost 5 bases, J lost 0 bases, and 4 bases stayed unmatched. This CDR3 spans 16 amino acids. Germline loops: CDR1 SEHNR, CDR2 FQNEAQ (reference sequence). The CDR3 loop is CASSPLAGGYQETQYF. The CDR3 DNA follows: TGTGCCAGCAGCCCCCTAGCGGGAGGGTACCAAGAGACCCAGTACTTC.

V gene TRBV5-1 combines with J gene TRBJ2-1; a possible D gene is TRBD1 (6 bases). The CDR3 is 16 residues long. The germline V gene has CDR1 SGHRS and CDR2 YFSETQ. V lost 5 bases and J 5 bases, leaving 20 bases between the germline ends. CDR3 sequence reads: CASSSGQLVYDNEQFF. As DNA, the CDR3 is TGCGCCAGCAGTAGTGGACAGCTAGTTTACGACAATGAGCAGTTCTTC.